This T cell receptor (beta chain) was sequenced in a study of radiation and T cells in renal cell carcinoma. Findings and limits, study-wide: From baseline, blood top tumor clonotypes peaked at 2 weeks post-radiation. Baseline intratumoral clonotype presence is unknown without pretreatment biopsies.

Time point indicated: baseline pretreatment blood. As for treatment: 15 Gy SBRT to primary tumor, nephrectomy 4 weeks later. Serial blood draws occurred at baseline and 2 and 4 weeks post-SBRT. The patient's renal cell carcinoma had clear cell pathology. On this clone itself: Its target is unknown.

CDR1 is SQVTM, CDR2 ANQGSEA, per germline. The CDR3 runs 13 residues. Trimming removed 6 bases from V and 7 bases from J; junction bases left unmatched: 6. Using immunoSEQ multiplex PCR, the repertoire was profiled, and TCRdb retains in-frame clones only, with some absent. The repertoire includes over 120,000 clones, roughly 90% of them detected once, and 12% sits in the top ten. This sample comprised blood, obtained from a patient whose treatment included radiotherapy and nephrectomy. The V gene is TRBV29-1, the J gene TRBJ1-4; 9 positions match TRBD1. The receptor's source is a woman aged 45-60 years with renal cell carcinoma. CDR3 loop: CSVATGGGEKLFF. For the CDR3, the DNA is TGCAGCGTGGCGACAGGGGGTGGTGAAAAACTGTTTTTT.